The following is a TCR beta chain sequence with its context. Its antigen remains unidentified. This specimen belongs to a study of T cell repertoires in urothelial bladder cancer. Study-wide results and limits: A single clone reached 2% to 2.5% in benign versus up to roughly 15% in carcinoma.

Sequencing used immunoSEQ multiplex PCR; TCRdb keeps in-frame clones, though not all of them. The sample lists some 6,000 clones; 70% to 75% were seen once. The CDR3 is made up of 16 amino acids. The specimen sequenced was tumor-infiltrating cells from bladder cancer. The V call is TRBV21-1, the J call TRBJ2-4. TRBV21-1 is marked as a pseudogene. The sequence was collected from a human donor with urothelial carcinoma. The CDR3 reads CASSRVGSLAKNIQYF. CDR3 sequence (DNA): TGTGCCAGCAGCAGGGTTGGCAGCCTAGCCAAAAACATTCAGTACTTC.